Below, 29 T cell receptor beta chains from the same sample are listed, as sequenced in a study of blood T cell repertoires in COVID-19. TCRdb keeps only in-frame clones here, not all; method: immunoSEQ multiplex PCR. The sample has 85,000 to 100,000 clones, 72% seen once. Material for sequencing was peripheral blood. The receptor set was obtained from a woman aged 55-70 years in a cohort sampled during active or convalescent COVID-19.

This chain joins TRBV28 and TRBJ1-2; TRBD1 might be the D (6 bases). Trimming took 5 bases from V and 7 from J, leaving 11 bases between them. CDR3 length: 12 residues. The germline CDR1 and CDR2 sequences are MDHEN and SYDVKM. The CDR3 spells CASSDQGIGYTF. The CDR3 region has the DNA TGTGCCAGCAGTGATCAGGGGATTGGCTACACCTTC.

The chain combines TRBV4-1 with TRBJ1-1; 8 bases match TRBD1. The CDR3 is 14 amino acids. V trimming: 5 bases; J trimming: 1 base; junction bases outside the gene matches: 3. Germline values: CDR1 MGHRA, CDR2 YSYEKL. CDR3 loop: CASSKDRANTEAFF. For the CDR3, the DNA is TGCGCCAGCAGCAAGGACAGGGCGAACACTGAAGCTTTCTTT.

The chain recombines TRBV28 with TRBJ1-1; TRBD1 might be the D (5 bases). This CDR3 spans 14 amino acids. Trimming cost V 1 base and J 2 bases, with 8 bases left between them. Per the germline V gene, CDR1 is MDHEN and CDR2 is SYDVKM. CDR3 sequence (DNA): TGTGCCAGCAGTTTATCGGGGGGTAACACTGAAGCTTTCTTT. Residues: CASSLSGGNTEAFF. The full variable domain, rest sourced from reference TRBV28 and TRBJ1-1, is DVKVTQSSRYLVKRTGEKVFLECVQDMDHENMFWYRQDPGLGLRLIYFSYDVKMKEKGDIPEGYSVSREKKERFSLILESASTNQTSMYLCASSLSGGNTEAFFGQGTRLTVV.

The chain joins TRBV7-9 to TRBJ2-5, with 7 bases identical to TRBD2. This CDR3 region has 15 residues. With 2 bases clipped from V and 5 bases from J, the junction kept 8 bases outside the gene matches. Germline lookup yields CDR1 SEHNR and CDR2 FQNEAQ (reference sequence). DNA of the CDR3: TGTGCCAGCAGCTTAATGGGGACTAAGGGTGAGACCCAGTACTTC. Translated, it gives CASSLMGTKGETQYF.

The rearrangement links TRBV18 to TRBJ2-2, with D maybe TRBD1 (6 bases). The CDR3 is made up of 16 amino acids. Trimming removed 2 bases at V and 4 bases at J, with 14 bases between. Germline V lookup: CDR1 KGHSH, CDR2 LQKENI. In DNA form, the CDR3 reads TGTGCCAGCTCACCATCGCTACAGGGAGTCACCGGGGAGCTGTTTTTT. This sequence encodes CASSPSLQGVTGELFF.

This chain links TRBV5-1 with TRBJ1-3; TRBD1 aligns across 8 bases. The CDR3 extends over 17 amino acids. Trimming at V came to 4 bases and at J to 3 bases, leaving 12 bases not matched to a gene. Germline loops: CDR1 SGHRS, CDR2 YFSETQ. CDR3 nucleotide sequence: TGCGCCAGCAGCCAGACCGGACAGGGTTTTCTTGGAAACACCATATATTTT. Translation: CASSQTGQGFLGNTIYF.

The V gene is TRBV4-3, the J gene TRBJ1-2; no firm D call. The CDR3 totals 15 residues. Trimming removed 0 bases from V and 7 bases from J, with 15 bases in between. Germline values: CDR1 LGHNA, CDR2 YSLEER. The CDR3 DNA reads as TGCGCCAGCAGCCAAGATTCTCGCGGGAGCTCTGGCTACACCTTC. Translated, it gives CASSQDSRGSSGYTF.

The V gene is TRBV9, the J gene TRBJ1-2; no firm D call. V was cut by 4 bases and J by 3 bases, with 10 bases left in between. The CDR3 spans 13 residues. Germline V CDR1 and CDR2: SGDLS, YYNGEE. As DNA, the CDR3 is TGTGCCAGCAGCCCCTTGCCGGACTATGGCTACACCTTC. This translates into CASSPLPDYGYTF.

This clone has more than one count but fewer than ten. The CDR3 DNA sequence: TGTGCCAGCAGCTTAGAGGGAGGGAGCCACGAGCAGTACTTC. It is translated as CASSLEGGSHEQYF. The V and J genes are TRBV13 and TRBJ2-7; 7 bases fit TRBD2. V was pared by 1 base and J by 5 bases, with 5 bases of the junction left unmatched. Looked up from germline, CDR1 is PRHDT and CDR2 is FYEKMQ (reference sequence). The CDR3 spans 14 residues.

This clone came up many times. The V call is TRBV10-3, the J call TRBJ2-1; 15 bases match TRBD2. Unmatched junction bases numbered 10, after V lost 2 bases and J lost 2 bases. From germline, CDR1 is ENHRY and CDR2 SYGVKD. The CDR3 has 20 residues. CDR3 protein: CAISETGLAGGRDPYNEQFF. The CDR3 nucleotides read TGTGCCATCAGTGAGACGGGACTAGCGGGGGGCCGTGACCCCTACAATGAGCAGTTCTTC.

The rearrangement joins TRBV18 to TRBJ2-1; D is undetermined. The length of the CDR3 is 15 residues. Deletions cut 4 bases from V and 0 bases from J, with 10 bases between. Germline-derived CDR1 and CDR2 are KGHSH and LQKENI. CDR3 residues: CASSHDSPSYNEQFF. CDR3 nucleotide sequence: TGTGCCAGCTCACACGACTCGCCCTCCTACAATGAGCAGTTCTTC.

The chain has TRBV29-1 and TRBJ2-7, with TRBD1 identical over 9 bases. Germline loops: CDR1 SQVTM, CDR2 ANQGSEA. The CDR3 runs 15 residues. The V segment lost 4 bases and the J segment 3 bases; nucleotides outside the gene matches: 10. The CDR3 loop reads CSVVWPGQGYYEQYF. CDR3 in DNA: TGCAGCGTTGTGTGGCCAGGACAGGGGTACTACGAGCAGTACTTC.

The V and J genes are TRBV3-1 (or the pseudogene TRBV3-2) and TRBJ2-2; TRBD2 agrees at 13 bases. The V gene end was trimmed by 4 bases and the J gene end by 8 bases; junction bases not matched to a gene: 4. This CDR3 is built from 15 residues. CDR1 LGHDT and CDR2 YNNKEL come from the germline V gene (reference sequence). CDR3 bases: TGTGCCAGCAGCCGGACTAGCGGGGGCAAAGGGGAGCTGTTTTTT. Protein: CASSRTSGGKGELFF.

The genes are TRBV19 and TRBJ1-2; the match to TRBD1 covers 9 bases. Per the germline V gene, CDR1 is LNHDA and CDR2 is SQIVND (reference sequence). The CDR3 consists of 15 residues. Losses at the gene ends were 7 bases for V and 7 bases for J; bases not matched to a gene: 13. The CDR3 region is CASTLSGTGKGGYTF. CDR3 DNA sequence: TGTGCCAGTACCCTGAGCGGGACAGGGAAAGGTGGCTACACCTTC.

This clone was detected a few times. This sequence joins TRBV3-1 (or the pseudogene TRBV3-2) and TRBJ1-1; D is perhaps TRBD1 (6 bases). Trimming stripped 0 bases from V and 10 bases from J, with 15 bases between. The CDR3 has 14 residues. Per germline, CDR1 LGHDT and CDR2 YNNKEL (reference sequence). The CDR3 loop reads CASSQDVETGGAFF. CDR3 bases: TGTGCCAGCAGCCAAGACGTGGAGACAGGAGGAGCTTTCTTT.

The rearrangement uses TRBV20-1 and TRBJ1-1, with no clear D. Trimming removed 3 bases at V and 7 bases at J, with 9 bases between. The length of the CDR3 is 11 residues. CDR1 and CDR2 (germline): DFQATT, SNEGSKA (reference sequence). The CDR3 protein is CSARGGREAFF. Written as DNA, the CDR3 is TGCAGTGCTAGGGGAGGACGTGAAGCTTTCTTT.

The gene calls are TRBV6-1 and TRBJ1-2; a possible D gene is TRBD1 (5 bases). V shed 2 bases and J shed 3 bases, with 7 bases lying between them. Germline assignment: CDR1 MNHNS and CDR2 SASEGT. The CDR3 length is 13 residues. CDR3 residues: CASSELGDYGYTF. The CDR3 DNA follows: TGTGCCAGCAGTGAATTAGGGGACTATGGCTACACCTTC.

The chain couples TRBV10-1 to TRBJ2-1; TRBD2 matches 9 bases. The CDR3 consists of 15 residues. Germline V CDR1 and CDR2: WNHNN, SYGVQD (reference sequence). V shed 5 bases, J shed 4 bases, and the junction held 6 bases outside the gene matches. This CDR3 is CASSPGTSGYNEQFF. The DNA for the CDR3 is TGCGCCAGCAGTCCGGGCACTAGCGGGTACAATGAGCAGTTCTTC.

This clone was counted only a few times. V gene TRBV4-1 combines with J gene TRBJ2-2; D possibly corresponds to TRBD2 (5 bases). Germline CDR1 and CDR2: MGHRA and YSYEKL. CDR3 length equals 16 residues. V was clipped by 0 bases and J by 5 bases, with 13 bases between them. CDR3 in DNA: TGCGCCAGCAGCCAAGAGGCGGCGACTATGACCGGGGAGCTGTTTTTT. Residues: CASSQEAATMTGELFF.

The chain has TRBV5-5 and TRBJ2-7, with TRBD1 matching over 8 bases. The CDR3 runs 14 residues. The V gene end was trimmed by 1 base and the J gene end by 4 bases; junction bases not matched to a gene: 4. In germline, CDR1 is SGHKS, CDR2 YYEKEE (reference sequence). The CDR3 loop is CASSLQDRGYEQYF. The CDR3 DNA follows: TGTGCCAGCAGCTTGCAAGACAGGGGATACGAGCAGTACTTC.

The chain joins TRBV28 to TRBJ2-7; perhaps TRBD2 as D (5 bases). The germline gives CDR1 MDHEN, CDR2 SYDVKM. Trimming shortened V by 6 bases and J by 7 bases, and 16 bases separated the two germline ends. There are 13 residues in the CDR3. CDR3 nucleotides: TGTGCCAGCAGCCCCCCGGGGTACGGGGAGCAGTACTTC. Protein: CASSPPGYGEQYF.

The chain employs TRBV29-1 and TRBJ1-6; no firm D call. V lost 5 bases, J lost 10 bases, and 12 bases lay in between. Per germline, CDR1 SQVTM and CDR2 ANQGSEA. The CDR3 length is 12 residues. The CDR3 nucleotides read TGCAGCGTTCGCGAAGCGGGATCACCCCTCCACTTT. Its translation: CSVREAGSPLHF.

This clone was detected once. The J gene is TRBJ2-7, the V gene TRBV10-2; the D gene is possibly TRBD2 (7 bases). Between the trimmed V and J ends, which lost 2 bases and 3 bases, there was a span of 17 bases. The CDR3 spans 16 residues. CDR1 WSHSY and CDR2 SAAADI come from the germline V gene. CDR3 amino acids: CASSEQGGGGFYEQYF. The DNA for the CDR3 is TGCGCCAGCAGTGAGCAGGGTGGGGGGGGCTTCTACGAGCAGTACTTC.

The CDR3 region has the DNA TGTGCCTGGAGTGGGTATAAAGGGGCGGACTATGGCTACACCTTC. Residues: CAWSGYKGADYGYTF. This chain uses TRBV30 with TRBJ1-2, with a tentative D call TRBD1 (5 bases). CDR1 is GTSNPN, CDR2 SVGIG, per germline (reference sequence). V dropped 1 base and J dropped 3 bases, with 15 bases sitting between them. There are 15 residues in the CDR3.

The V and J genes are TRBV14 and TRBJ2-3; D not resolved. With 1 base removed from V and 0 bases from J, the gap between germline ends came to 8 bases. CDR1 is SGHDN, CDR2 FVKESK, per germline. The CDR3 consists of 15 residues. The CDR3 sequence: CASSQVPVSTDTQYF. The CDR3 nucleotides are TGTGCCAGCAGCCAAGTCCCAGTTAGCACAGATACGCAGTATTTT.

The rearrangement uses TRBV5-1 and TRBJ1-4; 10 bases match TRBD1. Germline V lookup: CDR1 SGHRS, CDR2 YFSETQ. V shed 0 bases, J shed 7 bases, and the junction held 3 bases outside the gene matches. The CDR3 spans 15 residues. The CDR3 DNA reads TGCGCCAGCAGCTTGGGACAGGGGGCAGGTGAAAAACTGTTTTTT. It encodes CASSLGQGAGEKLFF. Combining the CDR3 with reference TRBV5-1 and TRBJ1-4 gives the whole variable domain KAGVTQTPRYLIKTRGQQVTLSCSPISGHRSVSWYQQTPGQGLQFLFEYFSETQRNKGNFPGRFSGRQFSNSRSEMNVSTLELGDSALYLCASSLGQGAGEKLFFGSGTQLSVL.

This clone was detected only once. The chain carries TRBV5-1 and TRBJ1-1, with D possibly matching TRBD1 (5 bases). The germline V and J ends were trimmed by 0 bases and 0 bases, with 9 bases remaining between them. CDR1 is SGHRS and CDR2 is YFSETQ in the germline V gene. The CDR3 consists of 15 residues. For the CDR3, the DNA is TGCGCCAGCAGCTTGGCCGCCAGGGTGAACACTGAAGCTTTCTTT. It specifies CASSLAARVNTEAFF.

This rearrangement joins TRBV4-1 to TRBJ2-1; TRBD2 matches 10 bases. This CDR3 region has 18 residues. The germline CDR1 and CDR2 sequences are MGHRA and YSYEKL. After removal of 1 base from V and 7 bases from J, the junction contained 13 bases not matched to a gene. CDR3 amino acids: CASSQVGAGAGGPNEQFF. The DNA for the CDR3 is TGCGCCAGCAGCCAAGTTGGGGCTGGAGCGGGGGGGCCGAATGAGCAGTTCTTC.

This chain connects TRBV29-1 to TRBJ2-7; D not resolved. The length of the CDR3 is 14 residues. Looked up from germline, CDR1 is SQVTM and CDR2 is ANQGSEA. V dropped 3 bases and J dropped 0 bases, with 12 bases sitting between them. The CDR3 DNA follows: TGCAGCGTTGAGGTGCGGCAGAACTCCTACGAGCAGTACTTC. Its translation is CSVEVRQNSYEQYF.